This T cell receptor (beta chain) was observed in a study of beta chain features in type 1 diabetes. Study overall: Examination of sorted cells across all samples involved 90 million to 120 million cells.

The whole isolated RNA underwent reverse transcription, so sequencing captured expressed TCRB transcripts. Profiling relied on immunoSEQ multiplex PCR, and the TCRdb table lists in-frame clones only, not all of them. This table has over 700,000 clones, about a sixth appearing once. The source of this sequence is a woman in her late teens or twenties in good health. The material sequenced was naive CD4+ T cells from blood.

CDR3 protein: CASSWTGTELYEQYF. In DNA form, the CDR3 reads TGCGCCAGCAGCTGGACCGGGACGGAACTCTACGAGCAGTACTTC. The chain carries TRBV5-1 and TRBJ2-7; D tentatively reads TRBD1 or TRBD2 (5 bases each). The ends were cut back, 3 bases at V and 3 bases at J, with 16 bases in the middle. The CDR3 loop spans 15 amino acids. Looked up from germline, CDR1 is SGHRS and CDR2 is YFSETQ.